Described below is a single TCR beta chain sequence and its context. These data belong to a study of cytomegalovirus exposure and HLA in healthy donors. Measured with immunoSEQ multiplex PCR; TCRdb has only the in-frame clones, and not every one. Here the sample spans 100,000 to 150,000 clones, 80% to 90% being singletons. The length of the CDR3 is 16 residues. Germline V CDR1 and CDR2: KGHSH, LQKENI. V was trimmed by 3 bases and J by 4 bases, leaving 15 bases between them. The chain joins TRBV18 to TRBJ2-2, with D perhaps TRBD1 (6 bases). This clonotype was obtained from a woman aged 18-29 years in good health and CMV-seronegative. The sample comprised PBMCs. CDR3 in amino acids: CASSPRTGIATGELFF. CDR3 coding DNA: TGTGCCAGCTCACCCAGAACAGGGATTGCCACCGGGGAGCTGTTTTTT.